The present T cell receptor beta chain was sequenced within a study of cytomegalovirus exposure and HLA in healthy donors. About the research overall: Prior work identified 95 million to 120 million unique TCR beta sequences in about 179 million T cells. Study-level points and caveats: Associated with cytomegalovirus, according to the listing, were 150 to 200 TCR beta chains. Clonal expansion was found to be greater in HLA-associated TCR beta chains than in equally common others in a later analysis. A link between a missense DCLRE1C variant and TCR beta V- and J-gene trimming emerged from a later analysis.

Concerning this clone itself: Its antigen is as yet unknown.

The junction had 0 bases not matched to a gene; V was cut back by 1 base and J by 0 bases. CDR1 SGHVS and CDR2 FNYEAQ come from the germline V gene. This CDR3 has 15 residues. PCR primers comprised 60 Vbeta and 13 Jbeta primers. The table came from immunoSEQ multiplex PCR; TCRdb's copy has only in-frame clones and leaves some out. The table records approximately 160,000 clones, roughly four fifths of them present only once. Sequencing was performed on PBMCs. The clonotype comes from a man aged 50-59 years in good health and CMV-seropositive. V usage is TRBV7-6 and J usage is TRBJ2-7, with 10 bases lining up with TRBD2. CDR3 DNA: TGTGCCAGCAGCTTAGGGACTAGCGGCTCCTACGAGCAGTACTTC. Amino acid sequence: CASSLGTSGSYEQYF. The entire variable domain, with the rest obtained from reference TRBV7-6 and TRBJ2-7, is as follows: GAGVSQSPRYKVTKRGQDVALRCDPISGHVSLYWYRQALGQGPEFLTYFNYEAQQDKSGLPNDRFSAERPEGSISTLTIQRTEQRDSAMYRCASSLGTSGSYEQYFGPGTRLTVT.